The clone carrying this T cell receptor (beta chain) was seen repeatedly, ten times or more. The antigen remains undetermined. This entry comes from a study of T cells in Graves' hyperthyroidism and ophthalmopathy. General study findings and limits: By a 13 V-J model, ophthalmopathy was set apart from stable hyperthyroidism.

There were TCR beta CDR3 regions amplified from RNA transcripts. HTBI primers were used for first-round RT-PCR of the TCR CDR3. Via MiXCR, TCRdb re-called the multiplex PCR reads, giving one row per CDR3 protein. The sample lists about 560,000 distinct CDR3 sequences, 15% to 20% occurring once. The source material was blood. The receptor's source is a young woman with Graves' hyperthyroidism.

CDR3 loop: CASRLLNTEAFF. CDR3 sequence (DNA): TGCGCCAGCAGGCTATTGAACACTGAAGCTTTCTTT. The rearrangement uses TRBV5-1 and TRBJ1-1; D is uncertain. Germline V lookup: CDR1 SGHRS, CDR2 YFSETQ. Trimming pared 5 bases from V and 0 bases from J, leaving 5 bases between. The CDR3 totals 12 residues. The entire variable domain, with the rest obtained from reference TRBV5-1 and TRBJ1-1, is as follows: KAGVTQTPRYLIKTRGQQVTLSCSPISGHRSVSWYQQTPGQGLQFLFEYFSETQRNKGNFPGRFSGRQFSNSRSEMNVSTLELGDSALYLCASRLLNTEAFFGQGTRLTVV.